This T cell receptor (beta chain) was profiled in a study of T cells in tuberculosis. For the study at large: IGRA-negative adolescents, IGRA-positive adolescents with latent tuberculosis and adults with active tuberculosis formed this South African cohort.

This clone is a singleton in its sample. TCRdb keeps only in-frame clones here, not all; method: immunoSEQ multiplex PCR. The sample lists 25,000 to 35,000 clones, roughly nine tenths seen once, with around 6.5% in the top ten. Specified time point: new active TB diagnosis, blood taken before or within 7 days of starting treatment. Unsorted cryopreserved PBMC were sequenced, averaging roughly 100,000 T cells per clinical donor. The CDR3 runs to 14 residues. V was pared by 0 bases and J by 8 bases, with 0 bases of the junction left unmatched. CDR1 and CDR2 (germline): SGHVS, FQNEAQ. This receptor was identified in an adult with tuberculosis. Sequencing was performed on PBMCs, taken at tuberculosis diagnosis. The rearrangement links TRBV7-8 to TRBJ1-3, with 11 bases aligning to TRBD1. CDR3 nucleotides: TGTGCCAGCAGCTTAGCGGGACAGGGGGACACCATATATTTT. Its protein is CASSLAGQGDTIYF.